This TCR beta chain was sequenced in a study of shared clonotypes between healthy human individuals. In the naive CD8 group, cells lacked CD45RO and were positively selected for CCR7, so terminally differentiated effector memory CD45RA+ cells were left out. CDR3 length: 12 residues. The ends were cut back, 1 base at V and 6 bases at J, with 6 bases in the middle. Per germline, CDR1 SEHNR and CDR2 FQNEAQ (reference sequence). Assay: immunoSEQ multiplex PCR; the TCRdb copy retains only in-frame clones and omits some. Here the sample spans millions of clones, 90% to 95% being singletons. Whole-study results and caveats: Sharing across four donors was highest in naive CD4 (around 5%) and lowest in memory CD8 (around 0.4%). Clonotypes not shared had lower generation probabilities than those common to all four donors.

Turning to this clone: Its antigen is undetermined. Other DNA sequences from this sample encode an identical CDR3 as well.

The sequenced sample consisted of naive CD8+ T cells from PBMCs. The genes are TRBV7-9 and TRBJ1-1; D gene unclear. This clonotype originated in a young man in good health. Some clones in this sample may be carry-over from other donors' samples. CDR3 region: CASSLGGAEAFF. The CDR3 nucleotides are TGTGCCAGCAGCTTAGGAGGTGCTGAAGCTTTCTTT. Full variable domain (outside the CDR3, taken from reference TRBV7-9 and TRBJ1-1): DTGVSQNPRHKITKRGQNVTFRCDPISEHNRLYWYRQTLGQGPEFLTYFQNEAQLEKSRLLSDRFSAERPKGSFSTLEIQRTEQGDSAMYLCASSLGGAEAFFGQGTRLTVV.